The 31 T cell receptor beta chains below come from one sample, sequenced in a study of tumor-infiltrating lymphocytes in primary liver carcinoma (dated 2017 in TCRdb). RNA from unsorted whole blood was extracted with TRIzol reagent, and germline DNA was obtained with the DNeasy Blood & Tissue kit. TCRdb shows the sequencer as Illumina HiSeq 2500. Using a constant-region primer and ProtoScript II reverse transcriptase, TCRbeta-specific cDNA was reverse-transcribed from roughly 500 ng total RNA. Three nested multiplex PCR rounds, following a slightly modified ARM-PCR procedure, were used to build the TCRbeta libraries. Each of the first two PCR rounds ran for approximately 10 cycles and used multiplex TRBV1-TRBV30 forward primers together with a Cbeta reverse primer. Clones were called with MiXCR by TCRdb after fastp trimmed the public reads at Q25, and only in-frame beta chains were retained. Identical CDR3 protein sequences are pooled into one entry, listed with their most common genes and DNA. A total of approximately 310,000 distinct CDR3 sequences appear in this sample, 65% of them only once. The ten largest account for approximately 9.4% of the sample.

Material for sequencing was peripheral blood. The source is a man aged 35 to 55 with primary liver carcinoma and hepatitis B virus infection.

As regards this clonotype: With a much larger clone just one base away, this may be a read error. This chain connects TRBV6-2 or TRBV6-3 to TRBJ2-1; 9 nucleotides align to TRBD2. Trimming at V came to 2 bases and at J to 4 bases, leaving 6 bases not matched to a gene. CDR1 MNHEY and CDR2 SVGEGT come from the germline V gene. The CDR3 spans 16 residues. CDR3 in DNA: TGTGCCAGCAGTTACGCCGGGACTAGCACTTACAATGAGCAGTTCTTC. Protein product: CASSYAGTSTYNEQFF.

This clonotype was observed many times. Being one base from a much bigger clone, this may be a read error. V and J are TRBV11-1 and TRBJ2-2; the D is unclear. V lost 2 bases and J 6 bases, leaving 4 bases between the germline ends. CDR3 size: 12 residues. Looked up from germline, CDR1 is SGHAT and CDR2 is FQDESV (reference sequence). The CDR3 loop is CASSLRAGELFF. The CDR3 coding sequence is TGTGCCAGCAGCTTAAGGGCCGGGGAGCTGTTTTTT.

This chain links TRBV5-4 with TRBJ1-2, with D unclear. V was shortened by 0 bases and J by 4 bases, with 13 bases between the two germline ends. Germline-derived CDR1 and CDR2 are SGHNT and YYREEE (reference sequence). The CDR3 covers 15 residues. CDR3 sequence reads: CASSLGQTVLYGYTF. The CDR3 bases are TGTGCCAGCAGCTTGGGGCAGACCGTCCTCTATGGCTACACCTTC.

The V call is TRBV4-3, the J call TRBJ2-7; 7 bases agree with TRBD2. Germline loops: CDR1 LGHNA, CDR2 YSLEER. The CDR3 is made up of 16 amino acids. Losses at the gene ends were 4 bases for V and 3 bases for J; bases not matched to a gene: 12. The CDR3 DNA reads TGCGCCAGCAGCCTAAAGTGGGGGGGAGGGTACTACGAGCAGTACTTC. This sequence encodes CASSLKWGGGYYEQYF.

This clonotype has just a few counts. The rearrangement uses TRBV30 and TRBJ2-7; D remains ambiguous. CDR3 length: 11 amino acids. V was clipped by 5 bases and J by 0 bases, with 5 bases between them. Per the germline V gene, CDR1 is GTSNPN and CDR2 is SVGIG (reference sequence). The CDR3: CAWGLSYEQYF. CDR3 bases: TGTGCCTGGGGCCTCTCCTACGAGCAGTACTTC.

DNA of the CDR3: TGCGCCAGCAGCCATGGTCGGGACTATCGGGCCCCAGATACGCAGTATTTT. This codes for CASSHGRDYRAPDTQYF. This chain joins TRBV4-3 and TRBJ2-3; 7 nucleotides agree with TRBD2. Germline V gives CDR1 LGHNA, CDR2 YSLEER. J gave up 4 bases and V 3 bases, and 13 bases lay outside the gene matches. The CDR3 contains 17 residues.

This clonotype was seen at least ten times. CDR3 protein: CASSYTDSTDTQYF. The DNA of the CDR3 is TGTGCCAGCAGTTACACAGACTCCACAGATACGCAGTATTTT. The chain recombines TRBV6-5 with TRBJ2-3; D not certain. Germline loops: CDR1 MNHEY, CDR2 SVGAGI. The CDR3 has 14 amino acids. V was clipped by 2 bases and J by 2 bases, with 8 bases between them.

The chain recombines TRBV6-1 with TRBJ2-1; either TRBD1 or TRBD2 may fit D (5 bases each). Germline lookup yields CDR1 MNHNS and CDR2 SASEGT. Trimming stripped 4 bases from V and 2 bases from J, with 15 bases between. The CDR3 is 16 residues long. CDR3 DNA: TGTGCCAGCAGTGGAGAGGGGCAGGGAACCTACAATGAGCAGTTCTTC. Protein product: CASSGEGQGTYNEQFF.

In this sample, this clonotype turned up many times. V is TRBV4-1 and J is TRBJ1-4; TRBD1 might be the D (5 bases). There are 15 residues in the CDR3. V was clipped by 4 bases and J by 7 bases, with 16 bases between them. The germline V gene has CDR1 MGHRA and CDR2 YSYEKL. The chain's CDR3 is CASSRLPAGIEKLFF. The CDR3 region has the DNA TGCGCCAGCAGCCGCCTCCCCGCAGGGATTGAAAAACTGTTTTTT.

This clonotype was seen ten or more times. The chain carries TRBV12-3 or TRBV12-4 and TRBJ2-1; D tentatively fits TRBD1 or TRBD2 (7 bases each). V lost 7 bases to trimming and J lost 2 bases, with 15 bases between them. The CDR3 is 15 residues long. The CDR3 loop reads CASNPRGGAYNEQFF. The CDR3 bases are TGTGCCAGCAATCCCAGGGGGGGAGCCTACAATGAGCAGTTCTTC.

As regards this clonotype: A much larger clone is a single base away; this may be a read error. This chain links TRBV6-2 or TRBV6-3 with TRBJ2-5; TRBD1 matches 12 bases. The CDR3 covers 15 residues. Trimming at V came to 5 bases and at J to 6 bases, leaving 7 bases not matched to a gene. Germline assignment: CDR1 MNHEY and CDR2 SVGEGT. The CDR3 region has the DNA TGTGCCAGCAGTGTTGGGACAGGGGGCTTGAAGACCCAGTACTTC. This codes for CASSVGTGGLKTQYF.

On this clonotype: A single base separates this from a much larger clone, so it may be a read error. The CDR3 is CATGLSIETQYF. CDR3 sequence (DNA): TGTGCCACCGGACTTTCTATAGAGACCCAGTACTTC. The chain uses TRBV6-2 or TRBV6-3 and TRBJ2-5; D might be TRBD2 (5 bases). The V end lost 10 bases, the J end lost 4 bases, and 13 bases lay between the germline ends. Germline V CDR1 and CDR2: MNHEY, SVGEGT. The CDR3 is 12 amino acids.

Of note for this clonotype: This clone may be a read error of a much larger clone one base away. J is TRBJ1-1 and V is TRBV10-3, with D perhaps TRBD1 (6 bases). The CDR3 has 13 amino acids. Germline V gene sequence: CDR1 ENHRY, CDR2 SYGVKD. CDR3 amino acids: CVISPDRNTEAFF. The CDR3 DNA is TGTGTCATCAGCCCGGACAGGAACACTGAAGCTTTCTTT.

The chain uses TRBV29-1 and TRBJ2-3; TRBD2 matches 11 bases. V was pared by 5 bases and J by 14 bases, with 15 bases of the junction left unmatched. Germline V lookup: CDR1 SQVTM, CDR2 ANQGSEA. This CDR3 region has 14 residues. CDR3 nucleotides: TGCAGCGTTATGGGACTAGCGGTCACAGATATGCGGTATTTT. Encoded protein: CSVMGLAVTDMRYF.

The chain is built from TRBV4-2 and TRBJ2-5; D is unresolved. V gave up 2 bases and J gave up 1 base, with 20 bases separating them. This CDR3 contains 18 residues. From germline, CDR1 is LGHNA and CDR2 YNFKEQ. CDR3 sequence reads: CASSQHGARQRFQETQYF. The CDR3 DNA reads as TGTGCCAGCAGCCAACACGGTGCTCGTCAGCGATTCCAAGAGACCCAGTACTTC.

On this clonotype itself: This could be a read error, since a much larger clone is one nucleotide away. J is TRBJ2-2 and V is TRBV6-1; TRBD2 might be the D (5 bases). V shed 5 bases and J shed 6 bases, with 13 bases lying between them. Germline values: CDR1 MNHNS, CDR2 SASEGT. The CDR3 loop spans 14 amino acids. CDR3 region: CASSPRVVPGELFF. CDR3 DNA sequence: TGTGCCAGCAGTCCGAGGGTGGTCCCCGGGGAGCTGTTTTTT.

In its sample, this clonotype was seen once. CDR3 DNA sequence: TGTGCCAGTAGTTCCCTGGTCAAGGCCCTGGAGGGCTACACCTTC. This sequence encodes CASSSLVKALEGYTF. The gene calls are TRBV19 and TRBJ1-2, with D hard to call. The CDR3 is 15 amino acids. Germline values: CDR1 LNHDA, CDR2 SQIVND (reference sequence). Trimming cost V 5 bases and J 8 bases, with 21 bases left between them.

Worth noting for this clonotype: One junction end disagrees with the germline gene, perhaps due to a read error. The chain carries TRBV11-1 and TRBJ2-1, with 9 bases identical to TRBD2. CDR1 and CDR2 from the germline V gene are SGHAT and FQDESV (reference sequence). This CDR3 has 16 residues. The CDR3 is CASRSSGTSQVNEQFF. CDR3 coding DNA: TGTGCCAGCAGATCCTCCGGGACTAGCCAGGTCAATGAGCAATTCTTC.

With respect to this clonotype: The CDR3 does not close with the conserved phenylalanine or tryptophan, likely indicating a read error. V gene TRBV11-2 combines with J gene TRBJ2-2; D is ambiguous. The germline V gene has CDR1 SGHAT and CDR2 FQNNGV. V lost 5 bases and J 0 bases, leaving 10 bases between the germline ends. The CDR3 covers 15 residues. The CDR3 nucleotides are TGTGCCAGCAGCCTTTTAGTCGCGAACACCGGGGAGCTGTTTTAT. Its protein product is CASSLLVANTGELFY.

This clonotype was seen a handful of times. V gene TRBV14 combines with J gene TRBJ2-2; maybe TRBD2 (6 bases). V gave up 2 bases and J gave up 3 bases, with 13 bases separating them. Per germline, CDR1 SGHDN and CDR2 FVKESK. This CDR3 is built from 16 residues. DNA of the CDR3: TGTGCCAGCAGCCAATCGGGGCGGGGTTACACCGGGGAGCTGTTTTTT. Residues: CASSQSGRGYTGELFF.

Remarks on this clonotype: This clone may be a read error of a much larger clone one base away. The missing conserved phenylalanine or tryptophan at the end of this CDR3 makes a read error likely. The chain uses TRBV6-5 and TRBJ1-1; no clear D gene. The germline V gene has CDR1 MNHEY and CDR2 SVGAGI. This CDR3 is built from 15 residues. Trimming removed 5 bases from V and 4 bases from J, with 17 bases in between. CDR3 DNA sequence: TGTGCCAGCAGTAACAGCGGGGTGTCCCCCACTGAAGCTTTCATT. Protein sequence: CASSNSGVSPTEAFI.

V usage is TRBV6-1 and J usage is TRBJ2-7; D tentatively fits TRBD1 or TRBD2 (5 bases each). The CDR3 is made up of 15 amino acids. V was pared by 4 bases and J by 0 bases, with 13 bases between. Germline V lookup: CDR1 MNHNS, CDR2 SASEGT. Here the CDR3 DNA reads TGTGCCAGCAGTGTTGGGACGGTGGGCTCCTACGAGCAGTACTTC. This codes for CASSVGTVGSYEQYF.

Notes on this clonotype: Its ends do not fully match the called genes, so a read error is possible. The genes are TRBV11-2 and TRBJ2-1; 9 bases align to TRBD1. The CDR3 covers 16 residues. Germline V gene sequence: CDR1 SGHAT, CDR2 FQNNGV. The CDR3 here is CASSLQGQGSFNERFF. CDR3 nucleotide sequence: TGTGCCAGCAGCTTACAGGGACAGGGCTCATTCAATGAGCGGTTCTTC.

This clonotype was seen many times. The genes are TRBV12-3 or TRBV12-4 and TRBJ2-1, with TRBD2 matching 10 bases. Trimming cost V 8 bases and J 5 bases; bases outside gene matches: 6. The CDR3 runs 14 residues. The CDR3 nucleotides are TGTGCCAGCCTACTAGCGGGAAGGGACAATGAGCAGTTCTTC. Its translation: CASLLAGRDNEQFF.

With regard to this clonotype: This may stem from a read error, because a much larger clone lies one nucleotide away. The chain's CDR3 is CSVVSPALTWELFF. The DNA of the CDR3 is TGCAGCGTTGTATCGCCAGCTCTCACCTGGGAGCTGTTTTTT. V gene TRBV29-1 combines with J gene TRBJ2-2, with D unresolved. This CDR3 region has 14 residues. The germline gives CDR1 SQVTM, CDR2 ANQGSEA.

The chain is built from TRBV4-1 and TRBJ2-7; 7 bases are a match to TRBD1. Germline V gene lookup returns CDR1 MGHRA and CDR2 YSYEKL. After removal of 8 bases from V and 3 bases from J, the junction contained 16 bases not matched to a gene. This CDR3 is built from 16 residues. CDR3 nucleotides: TGCGCCAGCCAAGACCTAGGGAAACAGGGGCACTACGAGCAGTACTTC. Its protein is CASQDLGKQGHYEQYF.

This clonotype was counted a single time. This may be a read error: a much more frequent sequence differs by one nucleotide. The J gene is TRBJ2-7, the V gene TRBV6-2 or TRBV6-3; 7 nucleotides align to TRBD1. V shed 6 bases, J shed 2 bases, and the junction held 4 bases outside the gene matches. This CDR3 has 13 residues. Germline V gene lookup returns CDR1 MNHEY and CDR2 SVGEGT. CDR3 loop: CASRDQGAYEQYF. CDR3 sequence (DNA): TGTGCCAGCAGAGATCAGGGGGCCTACGAGCAGTACTTC.

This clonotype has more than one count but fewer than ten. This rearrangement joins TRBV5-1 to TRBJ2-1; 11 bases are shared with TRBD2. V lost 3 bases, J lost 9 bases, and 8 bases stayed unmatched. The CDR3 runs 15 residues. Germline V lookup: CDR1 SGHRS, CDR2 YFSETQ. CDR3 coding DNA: TGCGCCAGCAGCTCCACAGGTACTAGCGGGGGTGAGCAGTTCTTC. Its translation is CASSSTGTSGGEQFF.

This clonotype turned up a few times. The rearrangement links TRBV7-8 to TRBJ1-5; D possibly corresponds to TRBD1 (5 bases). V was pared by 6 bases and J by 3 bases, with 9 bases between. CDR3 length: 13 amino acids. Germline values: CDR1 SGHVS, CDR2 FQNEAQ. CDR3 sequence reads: CASSGADNQPQHF. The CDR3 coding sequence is TGTGCCAGCAGTGGGGCGGACAATCAGCCCCAGCATTTT.

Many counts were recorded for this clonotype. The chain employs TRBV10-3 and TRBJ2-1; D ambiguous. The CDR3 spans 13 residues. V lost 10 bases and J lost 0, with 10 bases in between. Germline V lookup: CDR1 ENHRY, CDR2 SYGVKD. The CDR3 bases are TGTGCCACGTACTCGAGCTCCTACAATGAGCAGTTCTTC. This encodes CATYSSSYNEQFF.

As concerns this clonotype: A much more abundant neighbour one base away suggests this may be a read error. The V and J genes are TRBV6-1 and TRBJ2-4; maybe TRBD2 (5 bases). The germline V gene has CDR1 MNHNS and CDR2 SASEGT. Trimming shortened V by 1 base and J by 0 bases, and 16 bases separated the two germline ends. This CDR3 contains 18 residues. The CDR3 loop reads CASSEVTGTGVAKNIQYF. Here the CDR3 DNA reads TGTGCCAGCAGTGAAGTCACGGGAACTGGGGTAGCCAAAAACATTCAGTACTTC.